The 30 T cell receptor beta chains given below trace back to one sample, sequenced in a study of follicular helper T cells after annual influenza vaccination. Time point of the sample: 2014-2015 season, 7 days after vaccination. The assay was immunoSEQ multiplex PCR, and TCRdb's table has in-frame clones only and misses some. The sample lists nearly 15,000 clones; about four fifths were seen once. The starting material was CXCR5+ CD38- circulating T follicular helper cells from blood, obtained 7 days after influenza vaccination. Subset denoted: circulating Tfh, non-naive CD4+CXCR5+PD-1+ (ICOS+CD38+ or ICOS-CD38-). These receptors were taken from an adult who received the influenza vaccine.

The genes are TRBV28 and TRBJ1-2; weak D call: TRBD1 (5 bases). The CDR3 has 15 amino acids. The V gene's germline CDR1 is MDHEN and CDR2 SYDVKM. V was pared by 10 bases and J by 0 bases, with 18 bases between. The CDR3 DNA follows: TGTGCCATCCTCACGGGACTTTCAGCTAACTATGGCTACACCTTC. As protein: CAILTGLSANYGYTF.

Points on this clone: In the same sample, other DNA sequences code for this CDR3. This rearrangement joins TRBV28 to TRBJ1-5, with D possibly TRBD1 on 5 matching bases. CDR1 is MDHEN, CDR2 SYDVKM, per germline. The CDR3 contains 15 residues. Trimming shortened V by 2 bases and J by 2 bases, and 10 bases separated the two germline ends. As DNA, the CDR3 is TGTGCCAGCAGTTTAGGGGGGTACGGCAATCAGCCCCAGCATTTT. This translates into CASSLGGYGNQPQHF.

The J gene is TRBJ1-2, the V gene TRBV7-3, with D possibly being TRBD1 (5 bases). Trimming removed 5 bases from V and 4 bases from J, with 14 bases in between. The CDR3 is 14 amino acids. The germline V gene encodes CDR1 SGHTA and CDR2 FQGTGA. This CDR3 is CASSLGGSVYGYTF. CDR3 in DNA: TGTGCCAGCAGCCTCGGGGGGTCGGTCTATGGCTACACCTTC.

J is TRBJ1-2 and V is TRBV7-2; D perhaps matches TRBD1 (6 bases). From germline, CDR1 is SGHTA and CDR2 FQGNSA. CDR3 length: 15 amino acids. V gave up 4 bases and J gave up 7 bases, with 19 bases separating them. The CDR3 sequence is CASSSQTGHRGGYTF. The CDR3 DNA follows: TGTGCCAGCAGCTCCCAGACAGGCCACCGCGGTGGCTACACCTTC.

The V call is TRBV10-3, the J call TRBJ2-6, with D unclear. V gave up 8 bases and J gave up 0 bases, with 5 bases separating them. Germline values: CDR1 ENHRY, CDR2 SYGVKD. This CDR3 spans 13 amino acids. The CDR3 spells CAIGSSGANVLTF. DNA for the CDR3: TGTGCCATCGGCTCCTCTGGGGCCAACGTCCTGACTTTC.

This chain connects TRBV5-4 to TRBJ2-2; weak D call: TRBD1 (5 bases). This CDR3 spans 16 amino acids. V dropped 5 bases and J dropped 1 base, with 15 bases sitting between them. Germline V gene lookup returns CDR1 SGHNT and CDR2 YYREEE (reference sequence). The CDR3 DNA follows: TGTGCCAGCAGTCCCGTGCAGGGAATGAACACCGGGGAGCTGTTTTTT. Translation: CASSPVQGMNTGELFF.

The chain couples TRBV5-6 to TRBJ2-2; 8 bases agree with TRBD2. The CDR3 consists of 13 residues. After removal of 8 bases from V and 7 bases from J, the junction contained 7 bases not matched to a gene. Germline CDR1 and CDR2: SGHDT and YYEEEE. The CDR3 DNA reads as TGTGCCAGTAAGCGGGAGCGGATCGGGGAGCTGTTTTTT. Translated, it gives CASKRERIGELFF.

DNA for the CDR3: TGTGCCAGCAGTGAGACAAGGCTAACAGGAAACACCATATATTTT. Translating it yields CASSETRLTGNTIYF. The genes are TRBV6-1 and TRBJ1-3; no clear D gene. Trimming took off 3 bases at V and 4 bases at J, with 13 bases between the two ends. From germline, CDR1 is MNHNS and CDR2 SASEGT. The CDR3 is 15 residues long.

This clone is medium-sized in the sample. The DNA for the CDR3 is TGCGCCAGCAGCAGGGACAGGGTCAATGAGCAGTTCTTC. It yields the protein CASSRDRVNEQFF. The chain employs TRBV10-1 and TRBJ2-1; 9 bases fit TRBD1. This CDR3 contains 13 residues. Germline CDR1 reads WNHNN; CDR2 reads SYGVQD (reference sequence). Germline trimming cut 6 bases from V and 6 bases from J; bases unmatched to any gene: 3.

The chain links TRBV15 to TRBJ2-7; 10 nucleotides line up with TRBD2. Germline V lookup: CDR1 LNHNV, CDR2 YYDKDF (reference sequence). The CDR3 has 16 residues. V was pared by 2 bases and J by 0 bases, with 4 bases of the junction left unmatched. The CDR3 sequence: CATSRSSGGDSYEQYF. Here the CDR3 DNA reads TGTGCCACCAGCAGATCTAGCGGGGGCGACTCCTACGAGCAGTACTTC.

J is TRBJ2-1 and V is TRBV7-3; D remains ambiguous. The CDR3 is made up of 15 amino acids. The V and J ends lost 5 bases and 8 bases respectively, with 19 bases between them. The germline V gene has CDR1 SGHTA and CDR2 FQGTGA. CDR3 nucleotides: TGTGCCAGCAGCCTTCTTTCGTCGGGTTTTTATGAGCAGTTCTTC. Amino acid sequence: CASSLLSSGFYEQFF. Drawing the rest from reference TRBV7-3 and TRBJ2-1, the complete variable domain is GAGVSQTPSNKVTEKGKYVELRCDPISGHTALYWYRQSLGQGPEFLIYFQGTGAADDSGLPNDRFFAVRPEGSVSTLKIQRTERGDSAVYLCASSLLSSGFYEQFFGPGTRLTVL.

The chain has TRBV7-9 and TRBJ2-5; possible D gene TRBD2, 6 bases. V was trimmed by 5 bases and J by 5 bases, leaving 9 bases between them. This CDR3 contains 12 residues. Germline V lookup: CDR1 SEHNR, CDR2 FQNEAQ (reference sequence). CDR3 sequence (DNA): TGTGCCAGCAGCCTAGGGAGGGAGACCCAGTACTTC. Its translation is CASSLGRETQYF.

The V call is TRBV5-1, the J call TRBJ2-1; TRBD2 aligns across 8 bases. Trimming at V came to 0 bases and at J to 8 bases, leaving 10 bases not matched to a gene. The CDR3 sequence is 16 residues long. Germline V gene lookup returns CDR1 SGHRS and CDR2 YFSETQ. The DNA of the CDR3 is TGCGCCAGCAGCTTGGTCTCCGGGACTAGGATCGATGAGCAGTTCTTC. Its translation: CASSLVSGTRIDEQFF.

This chain links TRBV15 with TRBJ1-4; D may be TRBD1 (6 bases). The CDR3 totals 14 residues. Between the trimmed V and J ends, which lost 5 bases and 5 bases, there was a span of 12 bases. Germline CDR1 and CDR2: LNHNV and YYDKDF (reference sequence). CDR3 in DNA: TGTGCCACCAGCCCACAGGGATGGAATGAAAAACTGTTTTTT. Residues: CATSPQGWNEKLFF.

This chain connects TRBV7-9 to TRBJ1-4; TRBD1 matches 8 bases. Unmatched junction bases numbered 5, after V lost 4 bases and J lost 7 bases. The germline gives CDR1 SEHNR, CDR2 FQNEAQ (reference sequence). The CDR3 is made up of 14 amino acids. The CDR3 spells CASSWTGTGEKLFF. Here the CDR3 DNA reads TGTGCCAGCAGCTGGACAGGGACAGGTGAAAAACTGTTTTTT.

This rearrangement joins TRBV9 to TRBJ1-5, with D uncertain. Trimming took 4 bases from V and 6 from J, leaving 11 bases between them. Germline V gene lookup returns CDR1 SGDLS and CDR2 YYNGEE. This CDR3 is 13 amino acids long. The CDR3 bases are TGTGCCAGCAGCCCCAACGCGGGTCAGCCCCAGCATTTT. Protein product: CASSPNAGQPQHF.

J is TRBJ1-1 and V is TRBV18, with 8 nucleotides matching TRBD1. Germline V gene lookup returns CDR1 KGHSH and CDR2 LQKENI. V lost 2 bases and J lost 0; bases outside the gene matches: 5. The CDR3 is 16 residues long. Written as DNA, the CDR3 is TGTGCCAGCTCACCAGGGGACAGGTTAATGAACACTGAAGCTTTCTTT. Protein: CASSPGDRLMNTEAFF.

The CDR3 region has the DNA TGTGCCACCAGCAGAGAATTTAGACAGGGGAACTATGGCTACACCTTC. Its protein product is CATSREFRQGNYGYTF. This sequence joins TRBV15 and TRBJ1-2; 8 bases fit TRBD1. The germline CDR1 and CDR2 sequences are LNHNV and YYDKDF (reference sequence). The trim removed 0 bases at V and 2 bases at J, leaving 5 bases unmatched. The CDR3 sequence is 16 residues long.

This chain connects TRBV7-9 to TRBJ2-2; D perhaps matches TRBD1 (5 bases). Germline V gene sequence: CDR1 SEHNR, CDR2 FQNEAQ (reference sequence). The CDR3 contains 14 residues. Trimming pared 4 bases from V and 3 bases from J, leaving 9 bases between. The chain's CDR3 is CASSYRQYTGELFF. CDR3 in DNA: TGTGCCAGCAGCTACAGACAGTACACCGGGGAGCTGTTTTTT.

The V and J genes are TRBV10-3 and TRBJ2-1; 11 positions agree with TRBD1. Trimming at V came to 6 bases and at J to 3 bases, leaving 4 bases not matched to a gene. The CDR3 consists of 15 residues. Looked up from germline, CDR1 is ENHRY and CDR2 is SYGVKD. The CDR3 DNA reads as TGTGCCATCAGCCCAGGGACAGGGGGCTACAATGAGCAGTTCTTC. It is translated as CAISPGTGGYNEQFF.

The chain recombines TRBV28 with TRBJ2-5, with a weak D call TRBD2 (6 bases). The CDR3 contains 14 residues. Germline loops: CDR1 MDHEN, CDR2 SYDVKM. V shed 3 bases and J shed 2 bases, with 10 bases lying between them. Here the CDR3 DNA reads TGTGCCAGCAGTTTCATGGGACTGCAAGAGACCCAGTACTTC. This sequence encodes CASSFMGLQETQYF.

This clone has only a few counts. The chain couples TRBV19 to TRBJ1-1, with D unresolved. Trimming removed 5 bases at V and 0 bases at J, with 7 bases between. The CDR3 contains 13 residues. Germline V lookup: CDR1 LNHDA, CDR2 SQIVND (reference sequence). Here the CDR3 DNA reads TGTGCCAGTAGTGTCAGGATGAACACTGAAGCTTTCTTT. Residues: CASSVRMNTEAFF.

The V gene is TRBV7-9, the J gene TRBJ1-1; 11 bases are a match to TRBD1. Trimming at V came to 5 bases and at J to 6 bases, leaving 14 bases not matched to a gene. The germline gives CDR1 SEHNR, CDR2 FQNEAQ (reference sequence). This CDR3 is 17 amino acids long. CDR3 sequence: CASSPWDRGYRVAEAFF. The DNA for the CDR3 is TGTGCCAGCAGCCCCTGGGACAGGGGGTATAGAGTTGCTGAAGCTTTCTTT. The full variable domain, its missing parts supplied by reference TRBV7-9 and TRBJ1-1, is DTGVSQNPRHKITKRGQNVTFRCDPISEHNRLYWYRQTLGQGPEFLTYFQNEAQLEKSRLLSDRFSAERPKGSFSTLEIQRTEQGDSAMYLCASSPWDRGYRVAEAFFGQGTRLTVV.

The V and J genes are TRBV4-2 and TRBJ2-1; TRBD2 agrees at 10 bases. J lost 8 bases, V lost 0 bases, and 10 bases had no gene match. Per the germline V gene, CDR1 is LGHNA and CDR2 is YNFKEQ. CDR3 size: 17 residues. Written as DNA, the CDR3 is TGTGCCAGCAGCCAAGATACCAGCGGGGGGGCTGTCGATGAGCAGTTCTTC. Translating gives CASSQDTSGGAVDEQFF.

V usage is TRBV5-1 and J usage is TRBJ2-1; TRBD2 agrees at 11 bases. After removal of 2 bases from V and 9 bases from J, the junction contained 7 bases not matched to a gene. CDR1 is SGHRS and CDR2 is YFSETQ in the germline V gene. The CDR3 length is 15 residues. The CDR3 DNA follows: TGCGCCAGCAGCTTTAGTTTAGCGGGGGGGCTTGAGCAGTTCTTC. This sequence encodes CASSFSLAGGLEQFF.

The CDR3 spells CSVLSDEQYF. The CDR3 DNA follows: TGCAGCGTTCTATCTGACGAGCAGTACTTC. The J gene is TRBJ2-7, the V gene TRBV29-1; D remains ambiguous. Germline V lookup: CDR1 SQVTM, CDR2 ANQGSEA. CDR3 length: 10 amino acids. The germline V and J ends were trimmed by 5 bases and 5 bases, with 7 bases remaining between them.

The chain employs TRBV5-1 and TRBJ1-2; TRBD1 matches 8 bases. The CDR3 consists of 15 residues. With 4 bases clipped from V and 8 bases from J, the junction kept 13 bases outside the gene matches. CDR1 is SGHRS, CDR2 YFSETQ, per germline. The chain's CDR3 is CASSPKGQGAEGYTF. In DNA, the CDR3 is TGCGCCAGCAGCCCAAAAGGGCAGGGGGCAGAAGGCTACACCTTC.

CDR3 sequence (DNA): TGTGCCACCAGCAGAGATCTGGGGCCAGAAGAGACCCAGTACTTC. Translated, it gives CATSRDLGPEETQYF. This sequence joins TRBV15 and TRBJ2-5; a possible D gene is TRBD1 (5 bases). Trimming pared 0 bases from V and 3 bases from J, leaving 11 bases between. CDR3 size: 15 residues. Germline assignment: CDR1 LNHNV and CDR2 YYDKDF (reference sequence).

V is TRBV5-1 and J is TRBJ1-1, with D uncertain. This CDR3 is built from 15 residues. Germline values: CDR1 SGHRS, CDR2 YFSETQ. V was shortened by 4 bases and J by 4 bases, with 17 bases between the two germline ends. The CDR3 spells CASSHKYGVSTEAFF. The CDR3 coding sequence is TGCGCCAGCAGCCACAAGTACGGGGTTAGCACTGAAGCTTTCTTT. The full variable domain, completed using reference TRBV5-1 and TRBJ1-1, is KAGVTQTPRYLIKTRGQQVTLSCSPISGHRSVSWYQQTPGQGLQFLFEYFSETQRNKGNFPGRFSGRQFSNSRSEMNVSTLELGDSALYLCASSHKYGVSTEAFFGQGTRLTVV.

This chain connects TRBV6-1 to TRBJ1-5; D is unresolved. Germline V gene data show CDR1 as MNHNS and CDR2 as SASEGT. Trimming cost V 8 bases and J 1 base, with 12 bases left between them. The CDR3 is made up of 14 amino acids. The DNA of the CDR3 is TGTGCCAGCGGCGGGCCGATAAGCAATCAGCCCCAGCATTTT. Its protein product is CASGGPISNQPQHF.